The clone carrying this T cell receptor beta chain appeared a few times. Antigen unknown. The authors reverse transcribed all of the isolated RNA, so sequencing captured expressed TCRB transcripts. Assay: immunoSEQ multiplex PCR; the TCRdb copy retains only in-frame clones and omits some. The sample has about 620,000 clones, roughly a sixth seen once. Markers CD45RO/CCR7/CD25/CD127/CD95/CD27 served to sort CD4+ naive, central memory, regulatory and stem cell-like memory cells. The purity of all sorted populations exceeded 95%. The CDR3 spans 11 residues. V was shortened by 4 bases and J by 12 bases, with 11 bases between the two germline ends. CDR1 SGHNT and CDR2 YYREEE come from the germline V gene (reference sequence). The data were obtained in a study of beta chain features in type 1 diabetes. Points from the study as a whole: A cDNA-based sequencing approach could over-represent cells with high TCR expression.

The chain combines TRBV5-4 with TRBJ2-1; no clear D. The sequenced material came from naive CD4+ T cells from blood. The origin of this receptor is a man younger than 35 in good health. In nucleotides, the CDR3 is TGTGCCAGCAGCCACGCCAAGTTGCAGTTCTTC. Translation gives CASSHAKLQFF.